These 30 T cell receptor beta chains came from one sample sequenced in a study of T cells in narcolepsy. The data were produced by immunoSEQ multiplex PCR, yet TCRdb's version contains in-frame clones alone and is incomplete. The repertoire holds fewer than 35,000 clones, with about four fifths as singletons. Sequencing was carried out using CD45RA- memory CD4+ T cells from PBMCs. These receptors were obtained from a human donor with narcolepsy.

V usage is TRBV29-1 and J usage is TRBJ1-1; D gene unclear. This CDR3 spans 13 amino acids. V lost 2 bases to trimming and J lost 8 bases, with 15 bases between them. Germline V lookup: CDR1 SQVTM, CDR2 ANQGSEA. CDR3 sequence reads: CSVETFLQTEAFF. CDR3 in DNA: TGCAGCGTTGAAACGTTCTTACAGACGGAAGCTTTCTTT.

The chain is built from TRBV5-1 and TRBJ2-5; TRBD1 matches 7 bases. J gave up 1 base and V 4 bases, and 4 bases lay outside the gene matches. Germline loops: CDR1 SGHRS, CDR2 YFSETQ. The CDR3 is 14 residues long. DNA of the CDR3: TGCGCCAGCAGCGCAGGGGGTAGCCAAGAGACCCAGTACTTC. Its protein is CASSAGGSQETQYF.

The chain uses TRBV7-8 and TRBJ2-3; TRBD2 agrees at 13 bases. Trimming cost V 5 bases and J 3 bases; bases outside gene matches: 11. The germline gives CDR1 SGHVS, CDR2 FQNEAQ. The CDR3 extends over 18 amino acids. The CDR3 bases are TGTGCCAGCAGCCAGAGCACTAGCGGGGGGGCCCGGACAGATACGCAGTATTTT. Protein product: CASSQSTSGGARTDTQYF.

The CDR3 is CAISESAGANTEAFF. The CDR3 DNA reads as TGTGCCATCAGTGAGTCTGCCGGGGCAAACACTGAAGCTTTCTTT. This chain connects TRBV10-3 to TRBJ1-1, with D tentatively TRBD1 (5 bases). The V and J ends lost 0 bases and 2 bases respectively, with 10 bases between them. The CDR3 is 15 amino acids. The germline V gene encodes CDR1 ENHRY and CDR2 SYGVKD.

The rearrangement uses TRBV7-2 and TRBJ2-3; TRBD1 matches at 9 bases. Looked up from germline, CDR1 is SGHTA and CDR2 is FQGNSA. J gave up 3 bases and V 2 bases, and 6 bases lay outside the gene matches. The length of the CDR3 is 16 residues. CDR3 sequence (DNA): TGTGCCAGCAGCTTACAGACAGGGGGTCGAACAGATACGCAGTATTTT. Translation: CASSLQTGGRTDTQYF.

The CDR3 DNA reads as TGTGCCAGTAGCGAGGGTAAGACAGGGACTCATAGCACAGATACGCAGTATTTT. It translates to CASSEGKTGTHSTDTQYF. The chain combines TRBV19 with TRBJ2-3, with D maybe TRBD1 (7 bases). The ends were cut back, 6 bases at V and 0 bases at J, with 22 bases in the middle. The CDR3 extends over 18 amino acids. Germline-derived CDR1 and CDR2 are LNHDA and SQIVND (reference sequence).

This clone was seen a handful of times. The chain uses TRBV4-3 and TRBJ1-1; a possible D gene is TRBD1 (6 bases). This CDR3 is 15 amino acids long. Germline CDR1 and CDR2: LGHNA and YSLEER. Between the trimmed V and J ends, which lost 0 bases and 7 bases, there was a span of 15 bases. The CDR3 DNA follows: TGCGCCAGCAGCCAAGATGGTCGCCAGGGGATTGAAGCTTTCTTT. This sequence encodes CASSQDGRQGIEAFF.

The genes are TRBV10-3 and TRBJ2-1; D gene ambiguous. Looked up from germline, CDR1 is ENHRY and CDR2 is SYGVKD. This CDR3 is built from 11 residues. The germline V and J ends were trimmed by 10 bases and 6 bases, with 10 bases remaining between them. Here the CDR3 DNA reads TGTGCCACCCAGCAGGCCAATGAGCAGTTCTTC. Translating gives CATQQANEQFF.

The chain combines TRBV6-1 with TRBJ2-2, with D uncertain. Per germline, CDR1 MNHNS and CDR2 SASEGT. This CDR3 contains 13 residues. V was trimmed by 4 bases and J by 13 bases, leaving 16 bases between them. The CDR3 region has the DNA TGTGCCAGCAGTGGAAAGACTGTAACCCCGCTGTTTTTT. This sequence encodes CASSGKTVTPLFF.

Judged by abundance, this clone is medium-sized. The V and J genes are TRBV6-6 and TRBJ2-7; unclear D gene. The CDR3 has 11 amino acids. Trimming stripped 2 bases from V and 5 bases from J, with 4 bases between. The germline CDR1 and CDR2 sequences are MNHNY and SVGAGI (reference sequence). Here the CDR3 reads CASSYQDEQYF. DNA for the CDR3: TGTGCCAGCAGTTACCAGGACGAGCAGTACTTC.

The chain employs TRBV4-1 and TRBJ2-5, with 7 bases aligning to TRBD1. This CDR3 has 16 amino acids. Trimming cost V 3 bases and J 1 base; bases outside gene matches: 8. Germline lookup yields CDR1 MGHRA and CDR2 YSYEKL. The CDR3 protein is CASSQRSGTVQETQYF. The CDR3 DNA is TGCGCCAGCAGCCAGCGCTCCGGGACAGTCCAAGAGACCCAGTACTTC.

J is TRBJ1-2 and V is TRBV5-8, with 8 nucleotides matching TRBD1. The CDR3 totals 16 residues. CDR1 is SGHTS, CDR2 YDEGEE, per germline. V trimming: 4 bases; J trimming: 8 bases; junction bases outside the gene matches: 16. CDR3 protein: CASSLRTGKVPFGYTF. The CDR3 coding sequence is TGTGCCAGCAGCCTTCGGACAGGGAAAGTCCCCTTCGGCTACACCTTC.

This clone was counted a single time. V is TRBV2 and J is TRBJ1-4; no firm D call. The V gene lost 4 bases and the J gene lost 2 bases, with 5 bases spanning the gap. There are 13 residues in the CDR3. CDR1 and CDR2 (germline): SNHLY, FYNNEI. The CDR3 coding sequence is TGTGCCAGCAGTGGCCTTACTAATGAAAAACTGTTTTTT. Residues: CASSGLTNEKLFF.

This clone was counted only a few times. The chain links TRBV11-3 to TRBJ2-5, with D possibly matching TRBD2 (5 bases). The V and J ends lost 1 base and 2 bases respectively, with 11 bases between them. The CDR3 covers 15 residues. CDR1 and CDR2 (germline): SGHNT, YENEEA. CDR3 DNA sequence: TGTGCCAGCAGCTTAGTTTCGGCGGGTCAAGAGACCCAGTACTTC. Residues: CASSLVSAGQETQYF.

This chain links TRBV7-2 with TRBJ2-4; D is undetermined. Trimming took off 5 bases at V and 0 bases at J, with 14 bases between the two ends. Germline CDR1 is SGHTA and CDR2 is FQGNSA. The CDR3 runs to 16 residues. CDR3 nucleotides: TGTGCCAGCAGCCGAACGACTGTACTAGCCAAAAACATTCAGTACTTC. Encoded protein: CASSRTTVLAKNIQYF.

This chain connects TRBV12-5 to TRBJ1-2, with D uncertain. Germline V gives CDR1 LGHNT, CDR2 FRNRAP. This CDR3 has 13 amino acids. Deletions cut 6 bases from V and 5 bases from J, with 13 bases between. CDR3 residues: CASGSTAGYGYTF. The CDR3 DNA follows: TGTGCTAGTGGCTCCACGGCAGGTTATGGCTACACCTTC.

This rearrangement joins TRBV5-6 to TRBJ2-2; D is tentatively TRBD1 or TRBD2 (5 bases each). The germline V gene encodes CDR1 SGHDT and CDR2 YYEEEE. The CDR3 sequence is 15 residues long. Between the trimmed V and J ends, which lost 4 bases and 7 bases, there was a span of 17 bases. CDR3 coding DNA: TGTGCCAGCAGCCCCCGGGGCCCGGTCATCGGGGAGCTGTTTTTT. Amino acids: CASSPRGPVIGELFF.

The rearrangement uses TRBV2 and TRBJ2-7; D remains ambiguous. Germline V gene sequence: CDR1 SNHLY, CDR2 FYNNEI. The germline V and J ends were trimmed by 4 bases and 6 bases, with 16 bases remaining between them. The CDR3 contains 14 residues. The CDR3 DNA reads TGTGCCAGCAGTGCAGACCGCCAAGGAGCCGAGCAGTACTTC. This translates into CASSADRQGAEQYF. The entire variable domain, with the rest obtained from reference TRBV2 and TRBJ2-7, is as follows: EPEVTQTPSHQVTQMGQEVILRCVPISNHLYFYWYRQILGQKVEFLVSFYNNEISEKSEIFDDQFSVERPDGSNFTLKIRSTKLEDSAMYFCASSADRQGAEQYFGPGTRLTVT.

V is TRBV6-1 and J is TRBJ1-2; D is perhaps TRBD1 (6 bases). Germline V gene sequence: CDR1 MNHNS, CDR2 SASEGT. V dropped 2 bases and J dropped 6 bases, with 16 bases sitting between them. The CDR3 is 15 residues long. The CDR3: CASSESWQGYDGYTF. The CDR3 DNA follows: TGTGCCAGCAGTGAAAGCTGGCAGGGGTATGATGGCTACACCTTC.

This chain joins TRBV28 and TRBJ1-1, with TRBD1 matching over 7 bases. The germline CDR1 and CDR2 sequences are MDHEN and SYDVKM. V shed 7 bases, J shed 5 bases, and the junction held 4 bases outside the gene matches. This CDR3 spans 12 amino acids. CDR3 sequence (DNA): TGTGCCAGCACGACAGGGTGGACTGAAGCTTTCTTT. Translating it yields CASTTGWTEAFF. Based on the CDR3 plus reference TRBV28 and TRBJ1-1, the full variable domain is DVKVTQSSRYLVKRTGEKVFLECVQDMDHENMFWYRQDPGLGLRLIYFSYDVKMKEKGDIPEGYSVSREKKERFSLILESASTNQTSMYLCASTTGWTEAFFGQGTRLTVV.

This clone was detected once. The chain couples TRBV27 to TRBJ1-6, with D perhaps matching TRBD1 (5 bases). Trimming left V 2 bases short and J 14 bases short, with 16 bases between. Germline CDR1 and CDR2: MNHEY and SMNVEV (reference sequence). CDR3 length: 14 residues. CDR3 sequence (DNA): TGTGCCAGCAGTTTACAGGGACCAATCCCCACCCTCCACTTT. It yields the protein CASSLQGPIPTLHF.

V gene TRBV6-5 combines with J gene TRBJ2-7; D gene uncertain. There are 14 residues in the CDR3. Between the trimmed V and J ends, which lost 5 bases and 4 bases, there was a span of 15 bases. CDR1 MNHEY and CDR2 SVGAGI come from the germline V gene. The DNA of the CDR3 is TGTGCCAGCAGTGTAGAACGTTTCGGATACGAGCAGTACTTC. It is translated as CASSVERFGYEQYF.

The rearrangement joins TRBV19 to TRBJ2-5; D ambiguous. The ends were cut back, 5 bases at V and 6 bases at J, with 7 bases in the middle. Germline CDR1 reads LNHDA; CDR2 reads SQIVND (reference sequence). The CDR3 loop spans 11 amino acids. The CDR3 here is CASSEQKTQYF. The CDR3 bases are TGTGCCAGTAGTGAACAGAAGACCCAGTACTTC. Full variable domain (outside the CDR3, taken from reference TRBV19 and TRBJ2-5): DGGITQSPKYLFRKEGQNVTLSCEQNLNHDAMYWYRQDPGQGLRLIYYSQIVNDFQKGDIAEGYSVSREKKESFPLTVTSAQKNPTAFYLCASSEQKTQYFGPGTRLLVL.

The genes are TRBV7-9 and TRBJ1-3; D is ambiguous. CDR3 size: 17 residues. CDR1 is SEHNR, CDR2 FQNEAQ, per germline (reference sequence). With 1 base removed from V and 1 base from J, the gap between germline ends came to 14 bases. CDR3 DNA: TGTGCCAGCAGCTTAGTTACGAGGGATGCTTCTGGAAACACCATATATTTT. Residues: CASSLVTRDASGNTIYF.

This clone has a single count. The CDR3 spells CASRKRGSYNEQFF. The DNA of the CDR3 is TGTGCCAGCAGGAAGCGGGGGAGCTACAATGAGCAGTTCTTC. The rearrangement links TRBV7-9 to TRBJ2-1; the match to TRBD2 covers 8 bases. The germline V gene has CDR1 SEHNR and CDR2 FQNEAQ (reference sequence). J gave up 3 bases and V 6 bases, and 4 bases lay outside the gene matches. The CDR3 loop spans 14 amino acids.

The chain links TRBV2 to TRBJ2-5; possible D gene TRBD2, 5 bases. CDR1 is SNHLY and CDR2 is FYNNEI in the germline V gene. There are 12 residues in the CDR3. Trimming took off 6 bases at V and 11 bases at J, with 16 bases between the two ends. DNA for the CDR3: TGTGCCAGCAGGGAGGATGGAGTGGAGCAGTACTTC. Encoded protein: CASREDGVEQYF.

The J gene is TRBJ2-6, the V gene TRBV5-1; weak D call: TRBD1 (6 bases). Per the germline V gene, CDR1 is SGHRS and CDR2 is YFSETQ. The V and J ends lost 7 bases and 3 bases respectively, with 14 bases between them. The CDR3 totals 15 residues. The CDR3 spells CASGLTGSGANVLTF. The CDR3 DNA follows: TGCGCCAGCGGACTTACAGGGAGTGGGGCCAACGTCCTGACTTTC.

This chain links TRBV19 with TRBJ1-2; weak D call: TRBD1 (5 bases). CDR1 and CDR2 (germline): LNHDA, SQIVND (reference sequence). The CDR3 sequence is 14 residues long. Trimming left V 7 bases short and J 0 bases short, with 12 bases between. In DNA form, the CDR3 reads TGTGCCAGTAAGGAGGGGTGGACTAACTATGGCTACACCTTC. Encoded protein: CASKEGWTNYGYTF.

The rearrangement links TRBV19 to TRBJ1-2; 9 nucleotides agree with TRBD1. With V trimmed by 5 bases and J by 2 bases, 6 bases remained unmatched. The CDR3 runs 15 residues. CDR1 and CDR2 (germline): LNHDA, SQIVND (reference sequence). DNA for the CDR3: TGTGCCAGTAGTCCCCGGGACAGGGTAAACTATGGCTACACCTTC. Its translation is CASSPRDRVNYGYTF.

V and J are TRBV7-2 and TRBJ2-5; 12 bases map to TRBD2. V lost 5 bases and J lost 5; bases outside the gene matches: 18. CDR1 is SGHTA and CDR2 is FQGNSA in the germline V gene. The CDR3 loop spans 19 amino acids. Here the CDR3 DNA reads TGTGCCAGCAGCCGAACGGCTATCAAGCTAGCGGGGGGGCGGGAGACCCAGTACTTC. Translation gives CASSRTAIKLAGGRETQYF.